A single sample gave rise to the 13 T cell receptor beta chains below, sequenced in a study of cytomegalovirus exposure and HLA in healthy donors. The PCR contained 60 Vbeta and 13 Jbeta primers. Only in-frame clones appear in the TCRdb table, and some are missing; sequencing was by immunoSEQ multiplex PCR. The data show around 150,000 clones, roughly 80% seen once. The sequencing input was PBMCs. These receptors all stem from a woman under 40 in good health and CMV-seropositive.

The rearrangement uses TRBV5-1 and TRBJ2-7; TRBD2 aligns across 9 bases. V lost 4 bases to trimming and J lost 6 bases; unmatched junction nucleotides: 17. Germline values: CDR1 SGHRS, CDR2 YFSETQ. The CDR3 consists of 17 residues. The CDR3 loop is CASSPAVAGVGLREQYF. CDR3 coding DNA: TGCGCCAGCAGCCCCGCGGTAGCGGGGGTGGGTCTACGCGAGCAGTACTTC.

The chain uses TRBV28 and TRBJ2-6; D is undetermined. This CDR3 is 13 amino acids long. The V and J ends lost 3 bases and 6 bases respectively, with 6 bases between them. CDR1 is MDHEN, CDR2 SYDVKM, per germline. Here the CDR3 reads CASSFPVANVLTF. CDR3 nucleotide sequence: TGTGCCAGCAGTTTTCCGGTGGCCAACGTCCTGACTTTC.

The chain carries TRBV5-1 and TRBJ2-3; TRBD1 aligns across 8 bases. The CDR3 loop spans 14 amino acids. V shed 7 bases and J 4 bases; nucleotides not matched to a gene: 8. Germline CDR1 is SGHRS and CDR2 is YFSETQ. The CDR3 reads CASVQGAPADTQYF. CDR3 bases: TGCGCCAGCGTCCAGGGGGCGCCCGCAGATACGCAGTATTTT.

The chain couples TRBV7-2 to TRBJ2-1; D perhaps matches TRBD1 (5 bases). Trimming pared 5 bases from V and 4 bases from J, leaving 15 bases between. This CDR3 contains 15 residues. Germline V gene lookup returns CDR1 SGHTA and CDR2 FQGNSA. The CDR3 DNA sequence: TGTGCCAGCAGCGAGAGGACAATCATTTACAATGAGCAGTTCTTC. Translation: CASSERTIIYNEQFF.

The chain employs TRBV27 and TRBJ1-5, with D unclear. Germline assignment: CDR1 MNHEY and CDR2 SMNVEV (reference sequence). The CDR3 is 14 residues long. V gave up 2 bases and J gave up 0 bases, with 5 bases separating them. The CDR3 spells CASSLTPSNQPQHF. CDR3 bases: TGTGCCAGCAGTTTAACTCCTAGCAATCAGCCCCAGCATTTT.

The chain carries TRBV6-5 and TRBJ2-2; 9 bases are a match to TRBD1. Germline-derived CDR1 and CDR2 are MNHEY and SVGAGI. This CDR3 contains 14 residues. J gave up 1 base and V 6 bases, and 0 bases lay outside the gene matches. CDR3 bases: TGTGCCAGCAGGGGACAGGGGAACACCGGGGAGCTGTTTTTT. Translation gives CASRGQGNTGELFF.

The chain uses TRBV9 and TRBJ1-4; D possibly corresponds to TRBD1 (5 bases). Germline CDR1 is SGDLS and CDR2 is YYNGEE. With 1 base removed from V and 7 bases from J, the gap between germline ends came to 8 bases. There are 13 residues in the CDR3. The CDR3 here is CASSVITGEKLFF. CDR3 DNA: TGTGCCAGCAGCGTAATAACAGGTGAAAAACTGTTTTTT.

The chain uses TRBV9 and TRBJ1-1; D may be TRBD1 (6 bases). The germline V and J ends were trimmed by 1 base and 4 bases, with 17 bases remaining between them. This CDR3 has 16 residues. Germline-derived CDR1 and CDR2 are SGDLS and YYNGEE. CDR3 residues: CASSVPTGTPFTEAFF. CDR3 coding DNA: TGTGCCAGCAGCGTACCCACCGGGACACCGTTCACTGAAGCTTTCTTT.

The chain couples TRBV13 to TRBJ2-7; 8 positions match TRBD1. With V trimmed by 2 bases and J by 2 bases, 5 bases remained unmatched. The CDR3 extends over 15 amino acids. Germline lookup yields CDR1 PRHDT and CDR2 FYEKMQ (reference sequence). The CDR3 here is CASSLRAGGAYEQYF. The DNA of the CDR3 is TGTGCCAGCAGCTTACGGGCAGGGGGCGCCTACGAGCAGTACTTC.

The J gene is TRBJ2-2, the V gene TRBV5-4; 13 bases agree with TRBD2. The trim removed 2 bases at V and 5 bases at J, leaving 15 bases unmatched. The germline CDR1 and CDR2 sequences are SGHNT and YYREEE (reference sequence). There are 20 residues in the CDR3. CDR3 DNA sequence: TGTGCCAGCAGCTTCCGACTAGCGGGGGGCCCCCTAGGAGGAACCGGGGAGCTGTTTTTT. Its protein product is CASSFRLAGGPLGGTGELFF.

J is TRBJ2-1 and V is TRBV7-3; 9 bases line up with TRBD2. V dropped 5 bases and J dropped 1; count of bases not matched to a gene: 3. CDR1 and CDR2 (germline): SGHTA, FQGTGA. This CDR3 spans 15 amino acids. The CDR3 reads CASSDTSGSYNEQFF. In DNA form, the CDR3 reads TGTGCCAGCAGCGATACTAGCGGGTCCTACAATGAGCAGTTCTTC.

This clone was detected once. The gene calls are TRBV2 and TRBJ2-5; D is uncertain. The CDR3 runs to 12 residues. The V end was cut by 2 bases, the J end by 4 bases, with 5 bases between. From germline, CDR1 is SNHLY and CDR2 FYNNEI. The CDR3 region has the DNA TGTGCCAGCAGTGAACGGAGAGAGACCCAGTACTTC. It specifies CASSERRETQYF. The variable domain in full, with the rest retrieved from reference TRBV2 and TRBJ2-5, is EPEVTQTPSHQVTQMGQEVILRCVPISNHLYFYWYRQILGQKVEFLVSFYNNEISEKSEIFDDQFSVERPDGSNFTLKIRSTKLEDSAMYFCASSERRETQYFGPGTRLLVL.

This clone was observed a few times. The genes are TRBV5-1 and TRBJ1-1, with D hard to call. V lost 2 bases and J 1 base, leaving 9 bases between the germline ends. CDR3 size: 14 residues. Germline V gene data show CDR1 as SGHRS and CDR2 as YFSETQ. Written as DNA, the CDR3 is TGCGCCAGCAGCTTCGACGGGTGGAACACTGAAGCTTTCTTT. Translation gives CASSFDGWNTEAFF. Looking up the rest from reference TRBV5-1 and TRBJ1-1 gives the full variable domain: KAGVTQTPRYLIKTRGQQVTLSCSPISGHRSVSWYQQTPGQGLQFLFEYFSETQRNKGNFPGRFSGRQFSNSRSEMNVSTLELGDSALYLCASSFDGWNTEAFFGQGTRLTVV.